Sequencing of this TCR beta chain was carried out in a study of cytomegalovirus exposure and HLA in healthy donors. About the study: It was reported in a later analysis that the same platform had been used for the 90 to 150 validation repertoires as for the 666 first-cohort repertoires.

This CDR3 is 15 amino acids long. Using immunoSEQ multiplex PCR, the repertoire was profiled, and TCRdb retains in-frame clones only, with some absent. The data show 300,000 or so clones, approximately 86% seen once. This clonotype originated in a man younger than 45 in good health and CMV-seronegative. The specimen sequenced was PBMCs. The rearrangement uses TRBV21-1 and TRBJ2-5; the table's D call, TRBD2, was not checked against the DNA. TRBV21-1 is a pseudogene. The CDR3 DNA sequence: TGTGCCAGCAGCAAGGCTGAAATTAGGGAGGAGACCCAGTACTTC. This codes for CASSKAEIREETQYF.